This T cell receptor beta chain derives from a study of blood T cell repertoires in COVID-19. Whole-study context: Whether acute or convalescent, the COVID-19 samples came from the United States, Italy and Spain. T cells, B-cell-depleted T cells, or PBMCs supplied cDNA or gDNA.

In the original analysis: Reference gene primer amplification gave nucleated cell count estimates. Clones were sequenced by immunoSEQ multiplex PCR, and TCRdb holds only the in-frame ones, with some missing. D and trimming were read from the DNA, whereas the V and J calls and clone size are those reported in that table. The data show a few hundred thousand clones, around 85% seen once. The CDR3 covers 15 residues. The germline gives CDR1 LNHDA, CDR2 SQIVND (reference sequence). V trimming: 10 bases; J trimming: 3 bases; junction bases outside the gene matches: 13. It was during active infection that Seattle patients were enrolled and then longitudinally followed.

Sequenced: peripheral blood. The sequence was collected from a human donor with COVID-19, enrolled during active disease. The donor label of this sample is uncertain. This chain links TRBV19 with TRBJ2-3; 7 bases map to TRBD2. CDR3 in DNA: TGTGCCACTAAGACTAGCCCTGGGGGAACAGATACGCAGTATTTT. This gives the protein CATKTSPGGTDTQYF.